The sequence of this T cell receptor beta chain was determined in a study of blood T cell repertoires in COVID-19. Method: immunoSEQ multiplex PCR; TCRdb's copy keeps in-frame clones and lacks some. This sample has fewer than 300,000 clones, with roughly 90% found just once. The germline gives CDR1 LNHDA, CDR2 SQIVND (reference sequence). With 5 bases clipped from V and 4 bases from J, the junction kept 10 bases outside the gene matches. The CDR3 is made up of 17 amino acids. V is TRBV19 and J is TRBJ2-5; TRBD2 matches 13 bases. The receptor's source is a middle-aged man who had recovered from COVID-19. Input material: PBMCs or T cells enriched from blood (not recorded which). In DNA, the CDR3 is TGTGCCAGTAGTCCGAGTCGTCGACTAGCGGGAGGAGAGACCCAGTACTTC. Its translation is CASSPSRRLAGGETQYF.